The present entry profiles one TCR beta chain with its context. As originally analysed: By means of reference gene primer amplification, nucleated cell counts were estimated. Repertoires were generated with immunoSEQ multiplex PCR, while TCRdb's copy carries only in-frame clones and drops some. D and trimming were read from the DNA, whereas the V and J calls and clone size are those reported in that table. Of around 260,000 clones listed, around 86% are singletons. The data were obtained in a study of blood T cell repertoires in COVID-19. At the level of the study: Collection of acute and convalescent COVID-19 samples took place in the United States, Italy and Spain. Nucleic acid was either cDNA or gDNA, and it came from T cells, B-cell-depleted T cells, or PBMCs.

This CDR3 comprises 18 residues. CDR1 is LGHNT, CDR2 FRNRAP, per germline. V gave up 1 base and J gave up 0 bases, with 13 bases separating them. Material for sequencing was peripheral blood. The sequence derives from a woman in her 30s with active or convalescent COVID-19. J is TRBJ2-6 and V is TRBV12-5, with D possibly matching TRBD1 (5 bases). The CDR3 here is CASGLAGWGPSGANVLTF. The CDR3 bases are TGTGCTAGTGGTTTGGCCGGTTGGGGCCCCTCTGGGGCCAACGTCCTGACTTTC.